Below are 28 T cell receptor beta chains sequenced from a single sample in a study of blood T cell repertoires in COVID-19. Profiling relied on immunoSEQ multiplex PCR, and the TCRdb table lists in-frame clones only, not all of them. This sample has about 18,000 clones, with 87% found just once. Sequencing input: peripheral blood. These TCRs come from a man between 50 and 59 years old with active COVID-19.

The CDR3 DNA is TGTGCCAGCAGCTTAGGACACTCGGTGGGAAACACCATATATTTT. It encodes CASSLGHSVGNTIYF. The chain is built from TRBV7-2 and TRBJ1-3, with D hard to call. This CDR3 spans 15 amino acids. Per germline, CDR1 SGHTA and CDR2 FQGNSA. Trimming cost V 1 base and J 4 bases, with 11 bases left between them.

The chain recombines TRBV18 with TRBJ2-5; 8 bases line up with TRBD2. The length of the CDR3 is 14 residues. The J segment lost 4 bases and the V segment lost 6 bases, leaving 7 bases of the junction unmatched. Germline V CDR1 and CDR2: KGHSH, LQKENI. CDR3 in DNA: TGTGCCAGCTCTCCAAGCGGGAGTGGAGAGACCCAGTACTTC. Translating gives CASSPSGSGETQYF.

The chain is built from TRBV18 and TRBJ2-1; TRBD2 agrees at 13 bases. J was trimmed by 10 bases and V by 2 bases; bases with no gene match: 5. CDR3 length equals 15 residues. The germline V gene encodes CDR1 KGHSH and CDR2 LQKENI. The DNA for the CDR3 is TGTGCCAGCTCACCAGGACTAGCGGGAGTGGGGGAGCAGTTCTTC. Its translation is CASSPGLAGVGEQFF.

This clone was recorded only once. This chain joins TRBV7-2 and TRBJ1-3; D is undetermined. The germline CDR1 and CDR2 sequences are SGHTA and FQGNSA. Trimming took off 1 base at V and 5 bases at J, with 6 bases between the two ends. The CDR3 is 13 amino acids. The CDR3 sequence is CASSLGTRNTIYF. As DNA, the CDR3 is TGTGCCAGCAGCTTAGGAACAAGAAACACCATATATTTT.

This clone was seen a few times. The rearrangement links TRBV3-1 (or the pseudogene TRBV3-2) to TRBJ1-3; the D gene is possibly TRBD1 (5 bases). This CDR3 spans 16 amino acids. V dropped 1 base and J dropped 1 base, with 11 bases sitting between them. CDR1 LGHDT and CDR2 YNNKEL come from the germline V gene (reference sequence). CDR3 protein: CASSQGWQGSGNTIYF. The CDR3 DNA follows: TGTGCCAGCAGCCAAGGTTGGCAGGGATCTGGAAACACCATATATTTT.

The chain has TRBV19 and TRBJ1-4; TRBD1 aligns across 7 bases. The CDR3 contains 17 residues. V lost 4 bases to trimming and J lost 2 bases; unmatched junction nucleotides: 10. Germline loops: CDR1 LNHDA, CDR2 SQIVND (reference sequence). CDR3 loop: CASSKILRQGTNEKLFF. The CDR3 DNA reads TGTGCCAGTAGTAAAATCCTACGACAGGGCACTAATGAAAAACTGTTTTTT.

V is TRBV29-1 and J is TRBJ2-5; tentatively, D is TRBD2 (6 bases). Germline V gene data show CDR1 as SQVTM and CDR2 as ANQGSEA. Deletions cut 6 bases from V and 5 bases from J, with 16 bases between. CDR3 length: 13 amino acids. The CDR3 bases are TGCAGCGTAGGACGCGGGGCAGGGGAGACCCAGTACTTC. Protein: CSVGRGAGETQYF.

This chain connects TRBV5-1 to TRBJ1-1, with TRBD1 identical over 7 bases. J gave up 3 bases and V 4 bases, and 6 bases lay outside the gene matches. This CDR3 is 14 amino acids long. CDR1 SGHRS and CDR2 YFSETQ come from the germline V gene. CDR3 DNA: TGCGCCAGCAGCCAGGGGGGAGGATACACTGAAGCTTTCTTT. This sequence encodes CASSQGGGYTEAFF. The variable domain in full, with the rest retrieved from reference TRBV5-1 and TRBJ1-1, is KAGVTQTPRYLIKTRGQQVTLSCSPISGHRSVSWYQQTPGQGLQFLFEYFSETQRNKGNFPGRFSGRQFSNSRSEMNVSTLELGDSALYLCASSQGGGYTEAFFGQGTRLTVV.

V gene TRBV5-4 combines with J gene TRBJ1-1; D is ambiguous. The CDR3 has 16 residues. The V and J ends lost 4 bases and 0 bases respectively, with 16 bases between them. Germline values: CDR1 SGHNT, CDR2 YYREEE (reference sequence). The CDR3 region is CASSLEGANLNTEAFF. CDR3 coding DNA: TGTGCCAGCAGCCTCGAAGGAGCAAATCTGAACACTGAAGCTTTCTTT.

This chain joins TRBV19 and TRBJ2-7; D might be TRBD1 (5 bases). V lost 8 bases and J 7 bases, leaving 12 bases between the germline ends. The CDR3 has 11 amino acids. CDR1 LNHDA and CDR2 SQIVND come from the germline V gene (reference sequence). CDR3 sequence (DNA): TGTGCCAGTGGGGCAGTTTGGGAGCAGTACTTC. It encodes CASGAVWEQYF.

In its sample, this clone was seen once. The V gene is TRBV29-1, the J gene TRBJ2-1; 11 bases map to TRBD1. CDR1 and CDR2 (germline): SQVTM, ANQGSEA. The CDR3 covers 15 residues. The V segment lost 7 bases and the J segment 2 bases; nucleotides outside the gene matches: 7. CDR3 sequence reads: CSGRTGGKTYNEQFF. The CDR3 DNA follows: TGCAGCGGGAGGACAGGGGGCAAGACCTACAATGAGCAGTTCTTC.

J is TRBJ2-2 and V is TRBV9; D uncertain. V was trimmed by 3 bases and J by 4 bases, leaving 10 bases between them. Germline loops: CDR1 SGDLS, CDR2 YYNGEE. The CDR3 totals 14 residues. CDR3 DNA: TGTGCCAGCAGCGGATTACCGGGCACCGGGGAGCTGTTTTTT. This translates into CASSGLPGTGELFF.

The genes are TRBV12-3 or TRBV12-4 and TRBJ1-1; 9 bases align to TRBD1. The CDR3 is 13 amino acids. The ends lost 5 bases at V and 7 bases at J; junction bases unmatched: 5. In DNA, the CDR3 is TGTGCCAGCAGTCCACAGGGGGCTGATGAAGCTTTCTTT. This translates into CASSPQGADEAFF.

This clone was detected once. This chain joins TRBV3-1 (or the pseudogene TRBV3-2) and TRBJ2-3; 7 bases match TRBD1. V dropped 4 bases and J dropped 1; count of bases not matched to a gene: 5. Germline-derived CDR1 and CDR2 are LGHDT and YNNKEL (reference sequence). The length of the CDR3 is 15 residues. CDR3 residues: CASSLRGPRTDTQYF. For the CDR3, the DNA is TGTGCCAGCAGCCTAAGGGGGCCCCGCACAGATACGCAGTATTTT.

V usage is TRBV2 and J usage is TRBJ2-1; no clear D gene. Germline lookup yields CDR1 SNHLY and CDR2 FYNNEI. This CDR3 is built from 11 residues. Trimming cost V 6 bases and J 5 bases, with 5 bases left between them. In DNA form, the CDR3 reads TGTGCCAGCAGCGGTGACAATGAGCAGTTCTTC. This translates into CASSGDNEQFF.

The CDR3 coding sequence is TGTGCCAGTAGTATGGAAGGAGACACTGAAGCTTTCTTT. Encoded protein: CASSMEGDTEAFF. The chain joins TRBV19 to TRBJ1-1; unclear D gene. Germline CDR1 and CDR2: LNHDA and SQIVND (reference sequence). The CDR3 sequence is 13 residues long. V lost 3 bases and J lost 3, with 8 bases in between.

The rearrangement uses TRBV7-6 and TRBJ2-1; 11 bases are shared with TRBD2. The length of the CDR3 is 17 residues. V shed 4 bases, J shed 6 bases, and the junction held 11 bases outside the gene matches. Germline V gene data show CDR1 as SGHVS and CDR2 as FNYEAQ. The CDR3 nucleotides read TGTGCCAGCAGCTCCCTCATAGCGGGAGGGCCGGTCAATGAGCAGTTCTTC. Its protein product is CASSSLIAGGPVNEQFF.

The chain couples TRBV27 to TRBJ2-6; perhaps TRBD2 as D (6 bases). Germline V gene sequence: CDR1 MNHEY, CDR2 SMNVEV (reference sequence). Between the trimmed V and J ends, which lost 5 bases and 2 bases, there was a span of 10 bases. This CDR3 comprises 15 residues. DNA of the CDR3: TGTGCCAGCAGTAGCGGGTTGCCTGGGGCCAACGTCCTGACTTTC. This sequence encodes CASSSGLPGANVLTF. Complete variable domain (other parts from reference TRBV27 and TRBJ2-6): EAQVTQNPRYLITVTGKKLTVTCSQNMNHEYMSWYRQDPGLGLRQIYYSMNVEVTDKGDVPEGYKVSRKEKRNFPLILESPSPNQTSLYFCASSSGLPGANVLTFGAGSRLTVL.

This chain links TRBV5-1 with TRBJ2-7, with 9 bases fitting TRBD1. Trimming at V came to 5 bases and at J to 1 base, leaving 19 bases not matched to a gene. This CDR3 contains 19 residues. Germline CDR1 SGHRS, CDR2 YFSETQ. The CDR3 nucleotides are TGCGCCAGCAGTCCCGATCCGGGACAGGGCGTTTTCCGATCCTACGAGCAGTACTTC. Amino acids: CASSPDPGQGVFRSYEQYF. Combining the CDR3 with reference TRBV5-1 and TRBJ2-7 gives the whole variable domain KAGVTQTPRYLIKTRGQQVTLSCSPISGHRSVSWYQQTPGQGLQFLFEYFSETQRNKGNFPGRFSGRQFSNSRSEMNVSTLELGDSALYLCASSPDPGQGVFRSYEQYFGPGTRLTVT.

V gene TRBV7-8 combines with J gene TRBJ1-1; D may be TRBD1 (6 bases). Germline loops: CDR1 SGHVS, CDR2 FQNEAQ. V lost 1 base, J lost 2 bases, and 11 bases lay in between. This CDR3 spans 15 amino acids. The CDR3 region has the DNA TGTGCCAGCAGCTTAGGGGGGGGCCGAAACACTGAAGCTTTCTTT. Translating it yields CASSLGGGRNTEAFF.

The chain recombines TRBV10-2 with TRBJ1-3; 8 nucleotides line up with TRBD1. Trimming took 8 bases from V and 4 from J; bases not matched to a gene: 7. Germline loops: CDR1 WSHSY, CDR2 SAAADI. The CDR3 extends over 14 amino acids. The CDR3, as DNA: TGCGCCAGCGCCAGGGGGCTTGACGGAAACACCATATATTTT. Amino acid sequence: CASARGLDGNTIYF.

This clone has a handful of counts. The chain combines TRBV20-1 with TRBJ2-6; D not certain. CDR1 DFQATT and CDR2 SNEGSKA come from the germline V gene (reference sequence). The CDR3 totals 15 residues. V was clipped by 3 bases and J by 3 bases, with 12 bases between them. The CDR3 spells CSASGSTGGANVLTF. CDR3 bases: TGCAGTGCTAGTGGCTCCACGGGTGGGGCCAACGTCCTGACTTTC.

The table lists this clone with a few counts. This sequence joins TRBV27 and TRBJ2-7; 8 positions agree with TRBD2. The CDR3 has 17 amino acids. Looked up from germline, CDR1 is MNHEY and CDR2 is SMNVEV (reference sequence). V gave up 4 bases and J gave up 0 bases; unmatched junction bases: 11. CDR3 in DNA: TGTGCCAGCAGTTCATATAGCGGGACCCTAAGCTCCTACGAGCAGTACTTC. Protein product: CASSSYSGTLSSYEQYF.

The gene calls are TRBV11-3 and TRBJ2-1, with D unclear. This CDR3 has 12 residues. The germline gives CDR1 SGHNT, CDR2 YENEEA. Between the trimmed V and J ends, which lost 5 bases and 4 bases, there was a span of 6 bases. CDR3 DNA sequence: TGTGCCAGCAGCGGCCGATACAATGAGCAGTTCTTC. It encodes CASSGRYNEQFF.

The chain uses TRBV12-5 and TRBJ1-1, with 11 bases that match TRBD1. From germline, CDR1 is LGHNT and CDR2 FRNRAP. V dropped 2 bases and J dropped 6; count of bases not matched to a gene: 8. The CDR3 has 16 residues. The CDR3 is CASGLPGTGGPAEAFF. The CDR3 nucleotides are TGTGCTAGTGGTTTGCCCGGGACAGGGGGTCCAGCTGAAGCTTTCTTT.

This clone was seen only a few times. The chain uses TRBV5-5 and TRBJ1-5; D gene uncertain. The ends were cut back, 4 bases at V and 2 bases at J, with 10 bases in the middle. The CDR3 length is 14 residues. Germline V CDR1 and CDR2: SGHKS, YYEKEE (reference sequence). CDR3 residues: CASSPYSGNQPQHF. Written as DNA, the CDR3 is TGTGCCAGCAGCCCCTACTCGGGCAATCAGCCCCAGCATTTT.

The rearrangement links TRBV28 to TRBJ1-4, with a possible D match to TRBD1 (5 bases). The CDR3 is 14 residues long. Trimming removed 6 bases from V and 4 bases from J, with 12 bases in between. Germline V gives CDR1 MDHEN, CDR2 SYDVKM. CDR3 nucleotides: TGTGCCAGCAGAGCGGGGGGATATAATGAAAAACTGTTTTTT. Protein product: CASRAGGYNEKLFF.

This clone has more than one count but fewer than ten. This rearrangement joins TRBV21-1 to TRBJ2-1; the listed D gene, TRBD2, was not tested against the DNA. TRBV21-1 is shown as a pseudogene. This CDR3 is built from 15 residues. The CDR3, as DNA: TGTGCCAGCAGTACGTTAGCGGGAGACTACAATGAGCAGTTCTTC. It specifies CASSTLAGDYNEQFF.